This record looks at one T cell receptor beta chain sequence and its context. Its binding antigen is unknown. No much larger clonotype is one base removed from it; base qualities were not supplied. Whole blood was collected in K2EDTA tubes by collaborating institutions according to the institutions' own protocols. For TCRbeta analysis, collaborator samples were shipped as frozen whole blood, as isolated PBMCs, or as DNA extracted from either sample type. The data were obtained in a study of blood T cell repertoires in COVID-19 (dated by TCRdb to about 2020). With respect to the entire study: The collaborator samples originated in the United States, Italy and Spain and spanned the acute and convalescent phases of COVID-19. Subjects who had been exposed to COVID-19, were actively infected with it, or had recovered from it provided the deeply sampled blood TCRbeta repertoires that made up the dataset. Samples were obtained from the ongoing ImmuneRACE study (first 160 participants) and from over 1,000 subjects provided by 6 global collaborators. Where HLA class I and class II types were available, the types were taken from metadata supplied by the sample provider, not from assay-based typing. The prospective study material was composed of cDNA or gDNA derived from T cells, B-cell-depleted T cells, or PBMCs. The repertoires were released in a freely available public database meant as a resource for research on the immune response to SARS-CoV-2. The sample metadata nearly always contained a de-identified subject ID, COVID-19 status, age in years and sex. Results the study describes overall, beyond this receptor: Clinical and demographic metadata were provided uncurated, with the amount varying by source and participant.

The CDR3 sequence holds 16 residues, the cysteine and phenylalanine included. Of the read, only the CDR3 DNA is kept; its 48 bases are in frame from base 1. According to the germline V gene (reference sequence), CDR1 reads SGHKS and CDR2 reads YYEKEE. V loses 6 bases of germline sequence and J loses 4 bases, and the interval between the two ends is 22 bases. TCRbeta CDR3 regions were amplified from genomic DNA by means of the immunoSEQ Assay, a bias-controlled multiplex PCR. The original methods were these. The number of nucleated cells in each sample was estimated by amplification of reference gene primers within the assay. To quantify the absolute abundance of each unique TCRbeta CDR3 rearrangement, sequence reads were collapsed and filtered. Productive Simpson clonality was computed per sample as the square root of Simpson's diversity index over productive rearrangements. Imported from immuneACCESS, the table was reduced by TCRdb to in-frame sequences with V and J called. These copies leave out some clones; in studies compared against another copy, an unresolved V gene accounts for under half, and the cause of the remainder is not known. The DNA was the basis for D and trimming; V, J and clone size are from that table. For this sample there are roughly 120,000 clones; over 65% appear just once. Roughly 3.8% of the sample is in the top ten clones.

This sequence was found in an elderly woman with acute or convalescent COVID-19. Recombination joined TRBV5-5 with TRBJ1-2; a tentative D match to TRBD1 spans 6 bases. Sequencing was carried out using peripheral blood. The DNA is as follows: TGTGCCAGCAAACTGATGCCCCGACAGGCGCCCTATGGCTACACCTTC. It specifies CASKLMPRQAPYGYTF.